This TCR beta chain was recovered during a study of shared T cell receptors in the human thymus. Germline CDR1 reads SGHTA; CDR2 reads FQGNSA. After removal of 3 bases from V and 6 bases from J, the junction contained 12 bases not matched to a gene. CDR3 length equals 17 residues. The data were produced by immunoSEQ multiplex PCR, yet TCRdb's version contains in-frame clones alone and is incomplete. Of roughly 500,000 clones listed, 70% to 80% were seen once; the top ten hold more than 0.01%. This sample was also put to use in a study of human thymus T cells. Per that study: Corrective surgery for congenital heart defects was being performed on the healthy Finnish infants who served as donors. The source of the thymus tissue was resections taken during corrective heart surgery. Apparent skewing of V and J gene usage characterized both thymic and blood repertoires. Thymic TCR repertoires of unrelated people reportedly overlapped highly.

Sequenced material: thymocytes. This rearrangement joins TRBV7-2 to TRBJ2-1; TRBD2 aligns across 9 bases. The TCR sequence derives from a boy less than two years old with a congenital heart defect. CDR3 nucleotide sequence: TGTGCCAGCAGCTTTAAAAGGAGGGCGGGAGGGTTCAATGAGCAGTTCTTC. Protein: CASSFKRRAGGFNEQFF.